A single sample is the source of the 24 T cell receptor beta chains below, sequenced in a study of OX40 agonist ivuxolimab in advanced cancers. Method: immunoSEQ multiplex PCR; TCRdb's copy keeps in-frame clones and lacks some. The table lists about 51,000 clones, around 73% of them singletons. The sequences come from CD4+ or CD8+ T cells sorted from blood, collected in a trial of the OX40 agonist ivuxolimab. All receptors come from an adult with an advanced solid tumor such as melanoma, head and neck, liver or kidney cancer.

The chain carries TRBV7-2 and TRBJ2-5, with 8 bases identical to TRBD2. Germline loops: CDR1 SGHTA, CDR2 FQGNSA. The CDR3 consists of 14 residues. V lost 5 bases and J lost 1; bases outside the gene matches: 3. The DNA of the CDR3 is TGTGCCAGCAGCCGGGGGGGCTTCCAAGAGACCCAGTACTTC. Its protein product is CASSRGGFQETQYF.

The chain links TRBV27 to TRBJ2-1; D not resolved. CDR3 length: 15 amino acids. The germline V gene has CDR1 MNHEY and CDR2 SMNVEV (reference sequence). V shed 2 bases and J shed 2 bases, with 10 bases lying between them. The CDR3 nucleotides are TGTGCCAGCAGTTTAAGTGGCGGACCCTACAATGAGCAGTTCTTC. Translated, it gives CASSLSGGPYNEQFF.

The rearrangement uses TRBV28 and TRBJ1-1; D is possibly TRBD1 (5 bases). Trimming removed 4 bases at V and 4 bases at J, with 10 bases between. CDR1 MDHEN and CDR2 SYDVKM come from the germline V gene. The CDR3 is made up of 13 amino acids. The CDR3 bases are TGTGCCAGCAGTTCTCCAGGGCCCACTGAAGCTTTCTTT. It codes for CASSSPGPTEAFF.

This clone was counted between two and nine times. This chain links TRBV19 with TRBJ2-3, with 9 bases aligning to TRBD2. CDR3 length equals 15 residues. The ends lost 4 bases at V and 1 base at J; junction bases unmatched: 3. The germline gives CDR1 LNHDA, CDR2 SQIVND (reference sequence). This CDR3 reads CASSKRLAGTDTQYF. As DNA, the CDR3 is TGTGCCAGTAGTAAACGACTAGCGGGCACAGATACGCAGTATTTT.

This clone was seen just once. The chain couples TRBV7-2 to TRBJ1-5; 10 bases line up with TRBD1. The CDR3 length is 15 residues. CDR1 and CDR2 from the germline V gene are SGHTA and FQGNSA. J was trimmed by 1 base and V by 4 bases; bases with no gene match: 1. The CDR3 spells CASSSGQGSNQPQHF. Here the CDR3 DNA reads TGTGCCAGCAGCTCGGGACAGGGGAGCAATCAGCCCCAGCATTTT. The variable domain in full, with the rest retrieved from reference TRBV7-2 and TRBJ1-5, is GAGVSQSPSNKVTEKGKDVELRCDPISGHTALYWYRQSLGQGLEFLIYFQGNSAPDKSGLPSDRFSAERTGGSVSTLTIQRTQQEDSAVYLCASSSGQGSNQPQHFGDGTRLSIL.

This clone was seen more than once but under ten times. The CDR3 sequence is CASTLPGGSGAQYF. DNA of the CDR3: TGTGCCAGTACCCTACCCGGGGGGTCGGGGGCGCAGTATTTT. The chain is built from TRBV19 and TRBJ2-3; 7 bases are shared with TRBD2. Germline V gene sequence: CDR1 LNHDA, CDR2 SQIVND (reference sequence). This CDR3 comprises 14 residues. V trimming: 7 bases; J trimming: 10 bases; junction bases outside the gene matches: 14.

The gene calls are TRBV7-2 and TRBJ2-7, with 7 bases matching TRBD2. J was trimmed by 3 bases and V by 5 bases; bases with no gene match: 7. Germline values: CDR1 SGHTA, CDR2 FQGNSA. The CDR3 extends over 14 amino acids. CDR3: CASSPMTSSYEQYF. The CDR3 region has the DNA TGTGCCAGCAGCCCCATGACTAGCAGCTACGAGCAGTACTTC.

V gene TRBV5-1 combines with J gene TRBJ1-2; possibly TRBD1 for D (6 bases). The CDR3 consists of 15 residues. With 4 bases removed from V and 0 bases from J, the gap between germline ends came to 13 bases. Looked up from germline, CDR1 is SGHRS and CDR2 is YFSETQ. The CDR3 loop reads CASSPDSTPNYGYTF. Here the CDR3 DNA reads TGCGCCAGCAGCCCGGACAGCACACCTAACTATGGCTACACCTTC.

The table lists this clone with a count of one. The chain combines TRBV19 with TRBJ1-2, with 9 bases identical to TRBD1. Trimming took 5 bases from V and 4 from J; bases not matched to a gene: 2. The CDR3 is made up of 13 amino acids. From germline, CDR1 is LNHDA and CDR2 SQIVND (reference sequence). The CDR3 sequence is CASSRGQGYGYTF. CDR3 DNA: TGTGCCAGTAGTCGGGGACAGGGCTATGGCTACACCTTC.

The V gene is TRBV5-1, the J gene TRBJ2-1; no clear D. The CDR3 runs 15 residues. The V gene's germline CDR1 is SGHRS and CDR2 YFSETQ. Trimming cost V 4 bases and J 1 base, with 12 bases left between them. The CDR3 loop is CASSPSDQSYNEQFF. In nucleotides, the CDR3 is TGCGCCAGCAGCCCTTCGGACCAGTCCTACAATGAGCAGTTCTTC.

The CDR3 here is CASSLGGLEDEQFF. The CDR3 DNA reads as TGCGCCAGCAGCTTGGGAGGACTAGAGGATGAGCAGTTCTTC. The chain employs TRBV5-1 and TRBJ2-1; 7 bases are shared with TRBD2. In germline, CDR1 is SGHRS, CDR2 YFSETQ. V was pared by 0 bases and J by 8 bases, with 5 bases of the junction left unmatched. There are 14 residues in the CDR3.

This clone appeared a few times. The V gene is TRBV15, the J gene TRBJ2-1; D is ambiguous. CDR1 and CDR2 from the germline V gene are LNHNV and YYDKDF (reference sequence). The CDR3 extends over 15 amino acids. V dropped 0 bases and J dropped 2 bases, with 8 bases sitting between them. Here the CDR3 reads CATSRDIGTYNEQFF. CDR3 DNA sequence: TGTGCCACCAGCAGAGATATAGGGACCTACAATGAGCAGTTCTTC.

The chain combines TRBV21-1 with TRBJ1-2; TRBD1, the table's D call, was not compared with the DNA. TRBV21-1 is tagged as a pseudogene. The CDR3 has 15 amino acids. The CDR3, as DNA: TGTGCCAGCAGCCATGAGGGACATAGGTTGCGTGGCTACACCTTC. This encodes CASSHEGHRLRGYTF.

The V call is TRBV18, the J call TRBJ1-1, with a possible D match to TRBD1 (5 bases). Germline values: CDR1 KGHSH, CDR2 LQKENI. This CDR3 has 17 amino acids. The V end was cut by 1 base, the J end by 0 bases, with 15 bases between. The CDR3 bases are TGTGCCAGCTCACCACTTCCGCAGGGAAGGATGAACACTGAAGCTTTCTTT. Protein sequence: CASSPLPQGRMNTEAFF.

The chain is built from TRBV7-3 and TRBJ2-5, with 10 bases aligning to TRBD2. CDR3 size: 15 residues. Germline CDR1 reads SGHTA; CDR2 reads FQGTGA. After removal of 1 base from V and 5 bases from J, the junction contained 4 bases not matched to a gene. As DNA, the CDR3 is TGTGCCAGCAGCTTAAGTCTAGCGGGAGTGGAGACCCAGTACTTC. Translated: CASSLSLAGVETQYF.

The V gene is TRBV6-5, the J gene TRBJ1-3; no reliable D call. In germline, CDR1 is MNHEY, CDR2 SVGAGI. This CDR3 has 15 residues. Trimming stripped 2 bases from V and 4 bases from J, with 12 bases between. In nucleotides, the CDR3 is TGTGCCAGCAGTTACGTGGGCGCGGGGGGAAACACCATATATTTT. Amino acids: CASSYVGAGGNTIYF.

The chain uses TRBV23-1 and TRBJ2-5, with TRBD1 as a possible D gene (6 bases). TRBV23-1 is marked as an open reading frame, function uncertain. Trimming shortened V by 0 bases and J by 2 bases, and 10 bases separated the two germline ends. CDR3 length: 15 amino acids. The CDR3 here is CASSQSGDKQETQYF. The CDR3, as DNA: TGCGCCAGCAGTCAATCCGGGGACAAACAAGAGACCCAGTACTTC.

This clone was seen once. The chain carries TRBV28 and TRBJ1-5, with D perhaps matching TRBD1 (5 bases). The germline V gene has CDR1 MDHEN and CDR2 SYDVKM. CDR3 size: 15 residues. Trimming stripped 2 bases from V and 1 base from J, with 9 bases between. CDR3 sequence (DNA): TGTGCCAGCAGTTTAGAGGGGATGAGCAATCAGCCCCAGCATTTT. Encoded protein: CASSLEGMSNQPQHF.

The chain joins TRBV7-2 to TRBJ1-5; no clear D. The length of the CDR3 is 17 residues. The V and J ends lost 1 base and 0 bases respectively, with 13 bases between them. Germline-derived CDR1 and CDR2 are SGHTA and FQGNSA. As DNA, the CDR3 is TGTGCCAGCAGCTTAGGTCGACGGATGTATAGCAATCAGCCCCAGCATTTT. It yields the protein CASSLGRRMYSNQPQHF.

V and J are TRBV28 and TRBJ2-7; TRBD2 might be the D (5 bases). Per the germline V gene, CDR1 is MDHEN and CDR2 is SYDVKM. The CDR3 sequence is 13 residues long. Between the trimmed V and J ends, which lost 9 bases and 5 bases, there was a span of 17 bases. CDR3 loop: CASIPGSKDEQYF. The CDR3 DNA is TGTGCCAGTATTCCGGGATCGAAGGACGAGCAGTACTTC.

The chain uses TRBV15 and TRBJ1-2; 9 nucleotides match TRBD1. Germline assignment: CDR1 LNHNV and CDR2 YYDKDF (reference sequence). CDR3 size: 15 residues. The V and J ends lost 4 bases and 1 base, in that order; junction bases with no gene match: 4. The CDR3 protein is CATSMRQGVNYGYTF. The CDR3 nucleotides are TGTGCCACCAGCATGAGACAGGGGGTTAACTATGGCTACACCTTC. The entire variable domain, with the rest obtained from reference TRBV15 and TRBJ1-2, is as follows: DAMVIQNPRYQVTQFGKPVTLSCSQTLNHNVMYWYQQKSSQAPKLLFHYYDKDFNNEADTPDNFQSRRPNTSFCFLDIRSPGLGDTAMYLCATSMRQGVNYGYTFGSGTRLTVV.

The chain joins TRBV28 to TRBJ1-2, with D unclear. Trimming shortened V by 3 bases and J by 4 bases, and 9 bases separated the two germline ends. The germline V gene encodes CDR1 MDHEN and CDR2 SYDVKM. There are 13 residues in the CDR3. As DNA, the CDR3 is TGTGCCAGCAGTTTCCCGGGTCCCTATGGCTACACCTTC. It specifies CASSFPGPYGYTF.

The chain carries TRBV7-2 and TRBJ2-1; D not resolved. The CDR3 loop spans 12 amino acids. The germline V and J ends were trimmed by 5 bases and 8 bases, with 10 bases remaining between them. CDR1 is SGHTA and CDR2 is FQGNSA in the germline V gene. The CDR3 reads CASSHAWDEQFF. The CDR3 DNA reads TGTGCCAGCAGCCACGCTTGGGATGAGCAGTTCTTC.

This chain uses TRBV6-1 with TRBJ2-3; 7 bases map to TRBD1. Trimming cost V 7 bases and J 4 bases; bases outside gene matches: 11. CDR1 is MNHNS, CDR2 SASEGT, per germline. The CDR3 runs 15 residues. The CDR3 here is CASIRQGRGSDTQYF. Written as DNA, the CDR3 is TGTGCCAGCATCCGACAGGGAAGGGGCTCAGATACGCAGTATTTT.